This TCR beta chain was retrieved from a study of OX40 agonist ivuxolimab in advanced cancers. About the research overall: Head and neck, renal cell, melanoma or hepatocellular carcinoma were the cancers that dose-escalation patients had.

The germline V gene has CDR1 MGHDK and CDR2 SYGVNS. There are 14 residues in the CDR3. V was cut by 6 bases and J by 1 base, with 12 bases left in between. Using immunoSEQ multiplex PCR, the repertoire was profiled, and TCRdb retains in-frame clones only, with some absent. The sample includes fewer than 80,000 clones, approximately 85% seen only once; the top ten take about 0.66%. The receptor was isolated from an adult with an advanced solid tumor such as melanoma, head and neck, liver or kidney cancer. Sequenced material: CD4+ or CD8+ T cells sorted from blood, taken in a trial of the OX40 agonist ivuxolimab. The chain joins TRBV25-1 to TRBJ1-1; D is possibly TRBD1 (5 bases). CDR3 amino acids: CASRTAGGNTEAFF. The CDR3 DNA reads TGTGCCAGCAGGACGGCCGGGGGGAACACTGAAGCTTTCTTT.